What follows are 16 T cell receptor beta chains derived from one specimen sequenced in a study of cytomegalovirus exposure and HLA in healthy donors. Clones were sequenced by immunoSEQ multiplex PCR, and TCRdb holds only the in-frame ones, with some missing. In the table there are 67,000 or so clones, just under 95% of which are singletons. The specimen sequenced was PBMCs. These receptors originate from a young man in good health and CMV-seropositive.

The rearrangement links TRBV11-2 to TRBJ2-2; no firm D call. Germline CDR1 and CDR2: SGHAT and FQNNGV. The CDR3 is 14 amino acids. Trimming removed 2 bases from V and 4 bases from J, with 8 bases in between. CDR3 bases: TGTGCCAGCAGCTTAAACCCAGGCACCGGGGAGCTGTTTTTT. Its protein is CASSLNPGTGELFF.

The chain carries TRBV13 and TRBJ2-5; 8 bases line up with TRBD2. V gave up 8 bases and J gave up 3 bases; unmatched junction bases: 8. Germline CDR1 reads PRHDT; CDR2 reads FYEKMQ (reference sequence). This CDR3 contains 14 residues. This CDR3 is CASWTRGGEETQYF. CDR3 bases: TGTGCCAGCTGGACTCGGGGGGGGGAAGAGACCCAGTACTTC.

The chain links TRBV9 to TRBJ2-7, with D possibly matching TRBD1 (6 bases). Trimming cost V 4 bases and J 2 bases, with 13 bases left between them. Germline assignment: CDR1 SGDLS and CDR2 YYNGEE. This CDR3 has 14 amino acids. CDR3 sequence reads: CASSYTGQPYEQYF. Written as DNA, the CDR3 is TGTGCCAGCAGCTATACAGGGCAGCCCTACGAGCAGTACTTC.

V gene TRBV11-2 combines with J gene TRBJ1-1; D is unresolved. Germline V CDR1 and CDR2: SGHAT, FQNNGV. CDR3 length equals 14 residues. V lost 0 bases to trimming and J lost 1 base, with 6 bases between them. CDR3 amino acids: CASSLDSGNTEAFF. The CDR3 DNA reads TGTGCCAGCAGCTTAGATTCAGGGAACACTGAAGCTTTCTTT.

This clone has just one count. The rearrangement uses TRBV18 and TRBJ2-3; TRBD2 agrees at 10 bases. Germline CDR1 reads KGHSH; CDR2 reads LQKENI. V gave up 3 bases and J gave up 0 bases; unmatched junction bases: 6. This CDR3 contains 17 residues. CDR3 in amino acids: CASSPLLAGGSTDTQYF. CDR3 nucleotides: TGTGCCAGCTCACCGCTCTTAGCGGGAGGTAGCACAGATACGCAGTATTTT.

The chain joins TRBV5-1 to TRBJ2-2, with D unclear. Trimming took off 6 bases at V and 1 base at J, with 16 bases between the two ends. The CDR3 spans 16 residues. Germline CDR1 is SGHRS and CDR2 is YFSETQ. CDR3 sequence: CASMNLGQENTGELFF. As DNA, the CDR3 is TGCGCCAGCATGAACCTCGGCCAGGAGAACACCGGGGAGCTGTTTTTT.

This clone was found once. This chain connects TRBV25-1 to TRBJ1-2; 7 positions match TRBD1. The CDR3 runs 11 residues. With 8 bases clipped from V and 8 bases from J, the junction kept 5 bases outside the gene matches. Germline V CDR1 and CDR2: MGHDK, SYGVNS. In DNA form, the CDR3 reads TGTGCCAGCGGCCCCAGGGGGGGCTACACCTTC. Its protein is CASGPRGGYTF.

This sequence joins TRBV7-8 and TRBJ2-5; 7 nucleotides agree with TRBD2. The CDR3 covers 15 residues. Germline CDR1 and CDR2: SGHVS and FQNEAQ. Losses at the gene ends were 3 bases for V and 5 bases for J; bases not matched to a gene: 9. The CDR3 DNA is TGTGCCAGCAGCTTCGCAGGGAGGGCGGGGGAGACCCAGTACTTC. Its translation: CASSFAGRAGETQYF.

The gene calls are TRBV13 and TRBJ2-7; 7 bases are a match to TRBD2. The germline V gene has CDR1 PRHDT and CDR2 FYEKMQ (reference sequence). The CDR3 is 13 residues long. The trim removed 4 bases at V and 3 bases at J, leaving 3 bases unmatched. The CDR3 DNA is TGTGCCAGCAGCTCGGGGGGAAACTACGAGCAGTACTTC. Residues: CASSSGGNYEQYF.

This chain joins TRBV19 and TRBJ1-2, with 8 bases lining up with TRBD1. From germline, CDR1 is LNHDA and CDR2 SQIVND (reference sequence). Germline trimming cut 1 base from V and 4 bases from J; bases unmatched to any gene: 11. This CDR3 has 17 residues. The CDR3 sequence is CASSIVGRGLKFYGYTF. In nucleotides, the CDR3 is TGTGCCAGTAGTATAGTTGGCAGGGGGCTGAAATTCTATGGCTACACCTTC.

The chain carries TRBV29-1 and TRBJ2-7; TRBD1 aligns across 9 bases. The CDR3 sequence is 11 residues long. The germline CDR1 and CDR2 sequences are SQVTM and ANQGSEA. V lost 4 bases to trimming and J lost 11 bases; unmatched junction nucleotides: 6. The CDR3, as DNA: TGCAGCGTTGTTACGTGGGACAGGGAGTACTTC. Its protein product is CSVVTWDREYF.

The V and J genes are TRBV9 and TRBJ2-4; 8 nucleotides align to TRBD1. The CDR3 consists of 18 residues. Germline-derived CDR1 and CDR2 are SGDLS and YYNGEE. Unmatched junction bases numbered 13, after V lost 0 bases and J lost 5 bases. The CDR3 here is CASSVGARGTGRQNIQYF. DNA for the CDR3: TGTGCCAGCAGCGTAGGCGCCCGGGGGACAGGTCGGCAAAACATTCAGTACTTC.

In this sample, this clone is medium-sized. Within the sample, other DNA sequences also encode this same CDR3. This chain joins TRBV6-1 and TRBJ1-6; TRBD1 agrees at 7 bases. J was trimmed by 0 bases and V by 4 bases; bases with no gene match: 6. Germline V gene data show CDR1 as MNHNS and CDR2 as SASEGT. The CDR3 has 17 residues. The CDR3 DNA reads TGTGCCAGCAGTGCGAGGGACAGAAGCTCCTATAATTCACCCCTCCACTTT. Residues: CASSARDRSSYNSPLHF.

The V gene is TRBV5-1, the J gene TRBJ2-2; 7 bases match TRBD1. Trimming removed 0 bases from V and 7 bases from J; junction bases left unmatched: 3. The CDR3 extends over 14 amino acids. Germline CDR1 and CDR2: SGHRS and YFSETQ. The CDR3 reads CASSLGQGNGELFF. In DNA, the CDR3 is TGCGCCAGCAGCTTGGGACAGGGAAACGGGGAGCTGTTTTTT.

This clone was detected only once. The V and J genes are TRBV6-4 and TRBJ2-7, with D possibly TRBD1 on 6 matching bases. Trimming pared 7 bases from V and 1 base from J, leaving 14 bases between. Germline V CDR1 and CDR2: MRHNA, SNTAGT. The CDR3 consists of 14 residues. This chain's CDR3 is CASNRTDRSYEQYF. CDR3 in DNA: TGTGCCAGCAATAGGACTGACAGGTCCTACGAGCAGTACTTC.

This clone was counted once. An end of the junction differs from the germline gene, which may be a read error. The V gene is TRBV29-1, the J gene TRBJ2-7, with 12 bases lining up with TRBD2. CDR3 length equals 13 residues. Per the germline V gene, CDR1 is SQVTM and CDR2 is ANQGSEA. The CDR3 DNA sequence: TGCAGCGTCGAAGGACTAGCGGGACCAGAGCAGTACTTC. This sequence encodes CSVEGLAGPEQYF.